Given below is one T cell receptor (beta chain) in context. The target of this receptor is not known. Base-call qualities are not available, and no considerably larger clone is one nucleotide away. The sample comes from a study of response to subunit inactivated influenza vaccine (dated by TCRdb to between 2017 and 2018). Background for the entire study: Deep quantitative profiling of the T cell receptor repertoire was used in the study to follow responses to a trivalent subunit inactivated influenza vaccine. Paper-wide results and their limitations: The authors suggested that each seasonal influenza vaccination may recruit only a limited number of new T cells.

Sequences SGHTA (CDR1) and FQGNSA (CDR2) are obtained from the germline V gene. Counted from cysteine to phenylalanine, this CDR3 has 16 amino acids. Only the CDR3 DNA stays, 48 bases, in frame from base 1. Germline trimming: 2 bases from V, 2 bases from J; junction bases outside gene matches: 3. Receptors were amplified or captured by RT-PCR. The sequencer listed for this sample is Illumina HiSeq 2500. TCRdb reran the public reads through fastp at Q25 and MiXCR, keeping productive beta chains. Merged by CDR3 protein, the rows form single entries marked with the most common genes and DNA. The sample profile shows almost 600,000 distinct CDR3 sequences; approximately 14% of them were found once. Approximately 12% of the sample belongs to the ten largest clones.

This receptor was taken from a man aged 50-59 years who received an inactivated influenza vaccine. Donor details come from another sample of the same person, matched by shared clones. This chain joins TRBV7-2 to TRBJ2-7, and TRBD2 aligns with 13 junction nucleotides. Sequences were derived from PBMCs from blood, sampled 12 days after vaccination. The nucleotide sequence is given as TGTGCCAGCAGCTTATCAGGGACTAGCGGGACCTACGAGCAGTACTTC. Its protein reads: CASSLSGTSGTYEQYF.